The T cell receptor (beta chain) described here comes from a study of blood T cells in healthy people across ages. Germline loops: CDR1 DFQATT, CDR2 SNEGSKA (reference sequence). This CDR3 contains 15 residues. V lost 4 bases and J lost 4; bases outside the gene matches: 9. The use of a sample-barcoded 5' primer and a J-beta primer mix characterized a second PCR of about 7 to 12 cycles. Any given sample supplied a minimum of 2.5 million CDR3-containing paired-end reads. TCRdb redid the calling of the 5' RACE reads with MiXCR, one entry per CDR3 protein. Of 1.5 million to 2 million distinct CDR3 sequences listed, about two fifths are singletons.

The origin of this receptor is a human donor in good health. The source material was blood. The chain combines TRBV20-1 with TRBJ2-1; TRBD2 matches 8 bases. CDR3 nucleotide sequence: TGCAGTGCTACCCGCCAAGCGGGGGCTTACAATGAGCAGTTCTTC. Translating gives CSATRQAGAYNEQFF.